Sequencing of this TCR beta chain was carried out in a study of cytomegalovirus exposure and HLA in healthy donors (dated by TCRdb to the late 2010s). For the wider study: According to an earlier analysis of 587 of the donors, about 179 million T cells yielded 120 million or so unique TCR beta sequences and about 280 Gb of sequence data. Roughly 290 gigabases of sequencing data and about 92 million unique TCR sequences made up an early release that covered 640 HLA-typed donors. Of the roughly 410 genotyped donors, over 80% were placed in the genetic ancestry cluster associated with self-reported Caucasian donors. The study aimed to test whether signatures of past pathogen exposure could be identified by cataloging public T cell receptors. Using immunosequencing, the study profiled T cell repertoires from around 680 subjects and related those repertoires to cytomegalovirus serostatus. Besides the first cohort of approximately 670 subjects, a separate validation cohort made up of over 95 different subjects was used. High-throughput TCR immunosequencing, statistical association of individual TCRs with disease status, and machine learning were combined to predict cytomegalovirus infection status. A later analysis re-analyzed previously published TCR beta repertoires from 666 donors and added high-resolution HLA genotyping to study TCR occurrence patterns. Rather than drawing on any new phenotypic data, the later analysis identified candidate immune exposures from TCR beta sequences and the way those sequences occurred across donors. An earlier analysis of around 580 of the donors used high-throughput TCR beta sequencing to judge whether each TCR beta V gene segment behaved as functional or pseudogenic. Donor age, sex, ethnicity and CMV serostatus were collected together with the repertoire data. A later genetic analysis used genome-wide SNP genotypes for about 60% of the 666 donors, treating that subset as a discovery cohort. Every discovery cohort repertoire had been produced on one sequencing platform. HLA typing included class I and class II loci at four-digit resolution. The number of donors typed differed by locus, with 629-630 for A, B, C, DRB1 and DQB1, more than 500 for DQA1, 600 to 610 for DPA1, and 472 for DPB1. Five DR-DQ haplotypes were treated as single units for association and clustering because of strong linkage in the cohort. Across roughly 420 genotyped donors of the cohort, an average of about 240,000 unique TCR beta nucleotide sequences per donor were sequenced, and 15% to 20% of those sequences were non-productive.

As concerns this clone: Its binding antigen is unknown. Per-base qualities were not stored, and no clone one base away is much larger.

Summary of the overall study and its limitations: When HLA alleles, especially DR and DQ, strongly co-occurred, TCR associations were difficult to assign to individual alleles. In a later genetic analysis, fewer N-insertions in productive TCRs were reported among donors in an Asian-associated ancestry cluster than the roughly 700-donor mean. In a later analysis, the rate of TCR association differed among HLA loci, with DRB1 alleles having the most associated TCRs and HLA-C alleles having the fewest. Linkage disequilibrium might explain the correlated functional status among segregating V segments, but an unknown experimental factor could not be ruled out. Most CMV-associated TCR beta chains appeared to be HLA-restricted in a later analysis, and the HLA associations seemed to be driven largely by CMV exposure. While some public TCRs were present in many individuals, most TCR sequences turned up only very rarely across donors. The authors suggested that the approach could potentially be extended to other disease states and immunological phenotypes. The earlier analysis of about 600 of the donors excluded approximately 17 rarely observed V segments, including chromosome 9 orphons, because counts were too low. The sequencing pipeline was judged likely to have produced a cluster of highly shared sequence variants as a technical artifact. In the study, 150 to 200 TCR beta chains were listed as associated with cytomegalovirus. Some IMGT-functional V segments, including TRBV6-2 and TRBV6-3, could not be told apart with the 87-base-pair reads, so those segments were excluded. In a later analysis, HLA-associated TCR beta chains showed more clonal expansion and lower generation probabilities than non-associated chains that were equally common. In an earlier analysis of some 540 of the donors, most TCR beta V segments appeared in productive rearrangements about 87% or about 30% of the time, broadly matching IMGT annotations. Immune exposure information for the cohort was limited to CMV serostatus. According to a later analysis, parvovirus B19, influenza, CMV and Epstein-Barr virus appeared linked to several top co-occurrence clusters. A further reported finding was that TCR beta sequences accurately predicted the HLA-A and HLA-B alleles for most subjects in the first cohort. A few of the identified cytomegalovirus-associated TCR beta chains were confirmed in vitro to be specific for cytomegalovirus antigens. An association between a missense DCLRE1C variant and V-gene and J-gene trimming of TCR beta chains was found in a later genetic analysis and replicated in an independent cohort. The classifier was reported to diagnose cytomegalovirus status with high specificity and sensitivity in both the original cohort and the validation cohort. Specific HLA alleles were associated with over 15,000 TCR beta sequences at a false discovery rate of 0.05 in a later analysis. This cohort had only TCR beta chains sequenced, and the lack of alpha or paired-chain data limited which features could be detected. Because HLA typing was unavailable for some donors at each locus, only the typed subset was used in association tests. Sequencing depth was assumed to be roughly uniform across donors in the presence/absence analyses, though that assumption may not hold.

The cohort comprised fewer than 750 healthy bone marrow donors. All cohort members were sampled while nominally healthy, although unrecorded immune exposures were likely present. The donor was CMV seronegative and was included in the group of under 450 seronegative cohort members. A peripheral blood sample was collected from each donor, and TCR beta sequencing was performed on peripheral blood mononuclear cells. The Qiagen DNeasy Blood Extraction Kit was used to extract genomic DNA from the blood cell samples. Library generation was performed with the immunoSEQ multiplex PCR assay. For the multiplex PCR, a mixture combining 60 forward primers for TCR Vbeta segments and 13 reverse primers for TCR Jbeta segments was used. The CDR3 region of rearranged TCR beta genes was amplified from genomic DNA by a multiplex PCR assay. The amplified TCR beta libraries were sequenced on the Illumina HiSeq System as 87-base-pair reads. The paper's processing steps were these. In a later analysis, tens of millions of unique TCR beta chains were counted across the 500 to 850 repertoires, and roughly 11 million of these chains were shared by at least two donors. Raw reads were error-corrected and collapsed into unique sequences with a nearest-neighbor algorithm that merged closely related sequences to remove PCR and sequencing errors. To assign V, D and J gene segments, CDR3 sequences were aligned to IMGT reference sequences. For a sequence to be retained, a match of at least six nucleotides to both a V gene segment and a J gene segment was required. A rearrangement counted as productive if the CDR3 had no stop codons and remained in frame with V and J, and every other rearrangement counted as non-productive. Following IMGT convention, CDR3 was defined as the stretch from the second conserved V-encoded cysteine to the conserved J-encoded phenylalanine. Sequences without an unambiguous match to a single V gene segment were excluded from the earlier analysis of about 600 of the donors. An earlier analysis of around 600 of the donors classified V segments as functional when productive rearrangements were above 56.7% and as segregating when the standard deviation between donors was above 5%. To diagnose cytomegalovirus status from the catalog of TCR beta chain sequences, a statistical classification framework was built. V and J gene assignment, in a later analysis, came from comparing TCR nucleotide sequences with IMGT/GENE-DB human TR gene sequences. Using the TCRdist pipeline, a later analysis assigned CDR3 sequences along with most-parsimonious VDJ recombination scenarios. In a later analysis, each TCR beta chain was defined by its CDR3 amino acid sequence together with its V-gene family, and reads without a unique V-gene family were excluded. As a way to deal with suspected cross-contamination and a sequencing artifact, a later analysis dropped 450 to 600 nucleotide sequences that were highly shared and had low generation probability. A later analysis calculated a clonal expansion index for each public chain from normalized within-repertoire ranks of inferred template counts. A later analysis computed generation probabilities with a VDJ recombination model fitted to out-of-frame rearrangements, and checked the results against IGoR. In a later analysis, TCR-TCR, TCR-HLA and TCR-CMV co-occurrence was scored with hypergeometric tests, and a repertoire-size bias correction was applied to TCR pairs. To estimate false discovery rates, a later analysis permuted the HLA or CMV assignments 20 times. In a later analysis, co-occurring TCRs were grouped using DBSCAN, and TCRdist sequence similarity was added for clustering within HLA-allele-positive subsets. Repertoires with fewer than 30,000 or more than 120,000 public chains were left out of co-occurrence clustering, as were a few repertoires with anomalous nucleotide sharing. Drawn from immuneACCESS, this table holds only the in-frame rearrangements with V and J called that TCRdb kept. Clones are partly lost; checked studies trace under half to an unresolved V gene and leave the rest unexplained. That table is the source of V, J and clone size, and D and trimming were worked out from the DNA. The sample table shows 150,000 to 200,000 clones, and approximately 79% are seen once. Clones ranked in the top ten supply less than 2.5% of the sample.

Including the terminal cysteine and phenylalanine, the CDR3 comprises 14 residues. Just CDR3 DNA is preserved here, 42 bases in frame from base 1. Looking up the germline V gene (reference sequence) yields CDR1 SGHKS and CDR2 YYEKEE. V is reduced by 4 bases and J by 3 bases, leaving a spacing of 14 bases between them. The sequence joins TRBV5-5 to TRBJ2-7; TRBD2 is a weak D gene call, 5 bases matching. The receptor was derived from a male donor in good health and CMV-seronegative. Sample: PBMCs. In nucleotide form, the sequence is TGTGCCAGCAGCCCCCCGGGAAAGCTCTACGAGCAGTACTTC. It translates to CASSPPGKLYEQYF.